This paragraph reports one TCR beta chain. The sample is drawn from a study of cytotoxic CD8 clonotypes in ibrutinib-treated CLL. Assay: immunoSEQ multiplex PCR; the TCRdb copy retains only in-frame clones and omits some. The table includes under 200,000 clones, roughly 86% detected once. Germline V gives CDR1 SGDLS, CDR2 YYNGEE. This CDR3 comprises 15 residues. The V gene lost 4 bases and the J gene lost 6 bases, with 14 bases spanning the gap. The clonotype originates from a human donor with chronic lymphocytic leukemia. The chain is built from TRBV9 and TRBJ1-6, with D hard to call. This material consisted of PBMCs, taken after 12 months of ibrutinib treatment. This CDR3 reads CASSFSDGSNSPLHF. The CDR3 DNA reads TGTGCCAGCAGCTTTTCGGACGGCAGTAATTCACCCCTCCACTTT.